This entry describes one T cell receptor beta chain. The CDR3 is 16 residues long. The record originates from a study of blood T cell repertoires in COVID-19. Sequenced by immunoSEQ multiplex PCR; TCRdb stores in-frame clones only, minus some. Of approximately 74,000 clones listed, more than 85% were seen once; the top ten hold about 5%. The genes are TRBV21-1 and TRBJ2-7; TRBD1, the D gene given by the table, was not confirmed from the DNA. TRBV21-1 is listed as a pseudogene. The sequenced sample consisted of peripheral blood. The clonotype was recovered from a woman aged 60-70 years with active COVID-19. Here the CDR3 DNA reads TGTGCCAGCAGCAAAGTCAGGCATGTAACGTCCTACGAGCAGTACTTC. Residues: CASSKVRHVTSYEQYF.